Listed here is a single T cell receptor beta chain. No antigen is known for it. The data belong to a study of shared clonotypes between healthy human individuals. Notes on the study in general: Only blood samples were collected, and tissue repertoires likely differ.

Every subset had its genomic DNA shared out evenly among several immunoSEQ plates. The data were produced by immunoSEQ multiplex PCR, yet TCRdb's version contains in-frame clones alone and is incomplete. The sample carries under 600,000 clones, around 81% recorded once. Deletions cut 2 bases from V and 7 bases from J, with 15 bases between. This CDR3 spans 14 amino acids. The germline CDR1 and CDR2 sequences are SNHLY and FYNNEI. Sequencing input: PBMCs. The chain recombines TRBV2 with TRBJ2-7; tentative D call: TRBD1 (6 bases). The clonotype originates from a woman between 40 and 55 years old in good health. Some clones in this sample may be carry-over from other donors' samples. The CDR3 bases are TGTGCCAGCAGTGAACAAGGGGGTACTGGGGAGCAGTACTTC. Translating gives CASSEQGGTGEQYF.